These 21 T cell receptor beta chains originate from one sample sequenced in a study of T-cell reconstitution after alpha-beta-depleted transplantation in children (dated by TCRdb to 2016 to 2018). Libraries were prepared through PCR. The sequencing machine was an Illumina HiSeq 2500. Molecular barcoding was employed in the preparation of TCR libraries, with unique molecular identifiers being used to normalize TCRbeta repertoire quantification. In TCRdb, the public reads were trimmed at Q25 with fastp and aligned with MiXCR, with productive beta chains retained. Duplicate CDR3 protein sequences are folded into a single record with the most common DNA and genes. The sample table shows almost 250,000 distinct CDR3 sequences, and under 30% are seen once. 2% to 3% of the sample is held by the ten biggest clonotypes. The treatment or condition label for this specimen denotes: allogeneic hematopoietic cell transplantation with graft depleted of TCRalphabeta T cells and CD19 B cells.

Sequencing used PBMCs, obtained before TCRalphabeta/CD19-depleted stem cell transplant. These receptors were taken from a girl aged 2-10 years with Fanconi anemia, due to receive a stem cell transplant.

The chain is built from TRBV28 and TRBJ2-5; 7 bases align to TRBD2. The CDR3 contains 13 residues. CDR1 and CDR2 from the germline V gene are MDHEN and SYDVKM. The trim removed 3 bases at V and 5 bases at J, leaving 3 bases unmatched. Written as DNA, the CDR3 is TGTGCCAGCAGTTTGGGGAGGGATGAGACCCAGTACTTC. This codes for CASSLGRDETQYF.

Remarks on this clonotype: At one end, the junction sequence differs from germline, possibly due to a read error. The gene calls are TRBV5-1 and TRBJ2-1, with TRBD2 matching 8 bases. CDR3 size: 16 residues. The germline CDR1 and CDR2 sequences are SGHRS and YFSETQ. The CDR3 reads CAISLAEGLAGNEQFF. CDR3 bases: TGTGCCATCAGCTTGGCCGAAGGACTAGCTGGCAATGAGCAGTTCTTC. The full variable domain, its missing parts supplied by reference TRBV5-1 and TRBJ2-1, is KAGVTQTPRYLIKTRGQQVTLSCSPISGHRSVSWYQQTPGQGLQFLFEYFSETQRNKGNFPGRFSGRQFSNSRSEMNVSTLELGDSALYLCAISLAEGLAGNEQFFGPGTRLTVL.

This clonotype appeared a few times. This chain uses TRBV29-1 with TRBJ2-7, with D hard to call. Germline CDR1 and CDR2: SQVTM and ANQGSEA. Trimming took 6 bases from V and 0 from J, leaving 9 bases between them. The CDR3 extends over 12 amino acids. DNA for the CDR3: TGCAGCGTGCAAGGGATCTCCTACGAGCAGTACTTC. Protein: CSVQGISYEQYF.

This clonotype occurred many times. The genes are TRBV10-3 and TRBJ2-6; 9 nucleotides agree with TRBD1. J lost 0 bases, V lost 0 bases, and 6 bases had no gene match. This CDR3 region has 19 residues. CDR1 ENHRY and CDR2 SYGVKD come from the germline V gene. The CDR3 reads CAISESPGTGNSGANVLTF. The CDR3 nucleotides read TGTGCCATCAGTGAGTCCCCCGGGACAGGGAACTCTGGGGCCAACGTCCTGACTTTC.

There are a few counts of this clonotype. The V call is TRBV7-2, the J call TRBJ1-2, with TRBD1 as a possible D gene (6 bases). Looked up from germline, CDR1 is SGHTA and CDR2 is FQGNSA. Trimming took off 1 base at V and 4 bases at J, with 13 bases between the two ends. The length of the CDR3 is 15 residues. The CDR3, as DNA: TGTGCCAGCAGCTTAGATGGGGGGCGCGCCTATGGCTACACCTTC. Translated, it gives CASSLDGGRAYGYTF.

This clonotype has at least ten counts. The CDR3 spells CASSLELAGEQDTQYF. DNA of the CDR3: TGTGCCAGCAGCTTAGAGCTAGCGGGAGAGCAAGATACGCAGTATTTT. The genes are TRBV11-2 and TRBJ2-3; TRBD2 matches 10 bases. Trimming removed 0 bases from V and 5 bases from J; junction bases left unmatched: 5. CDR1 is SGHAT, CDR2 FQNNGV, per germline. The CDR3 runs 16 residues. The whole variable domain, filled in from reference TRBV11-2 and TRBJ2-3, reads EAGVAQSPRYKIIEKRQSVAFWCNPISGHATLYWYQQILGQGPKLLIQFQNNGVVDDSQLPKDRFSAERLKGVDSTLKIQPAKLEDSAVYLCASSLELAGEQDTQYFGPGTRLTVL.

In this sample, this clonotype turned up many times. The V and J genes are TRBV28 and TRBJ2-5; D is unclear. The germline V and J ends were trimmed by 1 base and 5 bases, with 11 bases remaining between them. The germline V gene has CDR1 MDHEN and CDR2 SYDVKM. The CDR3 covers 14 residues. Here the CDR3 reads CASSLFLRTETQYF. Here the CDR3 DNA reads TGTGCCAGCAGTTTATTCCTCCGGACGGAGACCCAGTACTTC. Full variable domain (outside the CDR3, taken from reference TRBV28 and TRBJ2-5): DVKVTQSSRYLVKRTGEKVFLECVQDMDHENMFWYRQDPGLGLRLIYFSYDVKMKEKGDIPEGYSVSREKKERFSLILESASTNQTSMYLCASSLFLRTETQYFGPGTRLLVL.

The chain recombines TRBV2 with TRBJ2-7; 8 bases are shared with TRBD1. Germline V gene data show CDR1 as SNHLY and CDR2 as FYNNEI. V lost 8 bases, J lost 2 bases, and 5 bases stayed unmatched. This CDR3 has 13 residues. The CDR3 region has the DNA TGTGCCAGCGGACAGGGTTGGACCTACGAGCAGTACTTC. Encoded protein: CASGQGWTYEQYF.

This clonotype was counted a few times. CDR3 bases: TGCAGTGCTAGTCGGGTTCACAGCGGGACTAACTACGAGCAGTACTTC. Amino acid sequence: CSASRVHSGTNYEQYF. V gene TRBV20-1 combines with J gene TRBJ2-7; 7 positions match TRBD2. Per germline, CDR1 DFQATT and CDR2 SNEGSKA (reference sequence). J gave up 3 bases and V 3 bases, and 14 bases lay outside the gene matches. The CDR3 totals 16 residues.

This chain joins TRBV29-1 and TRBJ2-7; D gene uncertain. This CDR3 has 12 residues. Germline-derived CDR1 and CDR2 are SQVTM and ANQGSEA. V dropped 7 bases and J dropped 0 bases, with 10 bases sitting between them. CDR3 residues: CSAGDNSYEQYF. The DNA for the CDR3 is TGCAGCGCAGGAGACAACTCCTACGAGCAGTACTTC.

This clonotype was counted only a few times. The V gene is TRBV28, the J gene TRBJ2-5, with D possibly called TRBD1 or TRBD2 (6 bases each). The V gene's germline CDR1 is MDHEN and CDR2 SYDVKM. This CDR3 is 14 amino acids long. The V end was cut by 7 bases, the J end by 6 bases, with 18 bases between. As DNA, the CDR3 is TGTGCCAGCACCCTGGGGCAGGGGAGGAAGACCCAGTACTTC. It specifies CASTLGQGRKTQYF.

This chain links TRBV12-3 or TRBV12-4 with TRBJ2-7; 7 nucleotides line up with TRBD2. CDR3 length: 15 amino acids. V was pared by 1 base and J by 3 bases, with 6 bases of the junction left unmatched. The CDR3 sequence: CASSLGDKRDYEQYF. The CDR3 DNA is TGTGCCAGCAGTTTAGGAGACAAGCGGGACTACGAGCAGTACTTC.

There are a few counts of this clonotype. The DNA for the CDR3 is TGTGCCAGCAGTTTAATTGGGGAGGGCCGCTACAATGAGCAGTTCTTC. Translated, it gives CASSLIGEGRYNEQFF. J is TRBJ2-1 and V is TRBV28, with TRBD2 matching over 7 bases. The germline CDR1 and CDR2 sequences are MDHEN and SYDVKM. This CDR3 comprises 16 residues. V was pared by 2 bases and J by 3 bases, with 7 bases of the junction left unmatched.

The V and J genes are TRBV27 and TRBJ2-7; D call uncertain. V lost 0 bases, J lost 4 bases, and 7 bases lay in between. Germline V gives CDR1 MNHEY, CDR2 SMNVEV (reference sequence). This CDR3 has 13 residues. The CDR3 reads CASSLSPMYEQYF. For the CDR3, the DNA is TGTGCCAGCAGTTTATCGCCTATGTACGAGCAGTACTTC.

The chain links TRBV7-9 to TRBJ2-1; D call uncertain. Germline V CDR1 and CDR2: SEHNR, FQNEAQ (reference sequence). The V end lost 4 bases, the J end lost 5 bases, and 9 bases lay between the germline ends. CDR3 length: 13 residues. The CDR3 here is CASSSGEHNEQFF. CDR3 in DNA: TGTGCCAGCAGCTCCGGAGAGCACAATGAGCAGTTCTTC.

This clonotype was seen a few times. In DNA, the CDR3 is TGTGCCAGCAGTTTGAACGGGCAGACCTCCTACAATGAGCAGTTCTTC. This encodes CASSLNGQTSYNEQFF. The chain has TRBV12-3 or TRBV12-4 and TRBJ2-1; no clear D gene. Trimming cost V 3 bases and J 0 bases, with 12 bases left between them. The CDR3 is made up of 16 amino acids.

This rearrangement joins TRBV18 to TRBJ2-7; D is undetermined. There are 13 residues in the CDR3. V gave up 1 base and J gave up 5 bases, with 9 bases separating them. CDR1 is KGHSH, CDR2 LQKENI, per germline. The CDR3 sequence: CASSPLGLNEQYF. DNA of the CDR3: TGTGCCAGCTCACCACTCGGATTAAACGAGCAGTACTTC.

The chain is built from TRBV9 and TRBJ2-1; no clear D. Trimming removed 2 bases from V and 0 bases from J, with 9 bases in between. Germline CDR1 reads SGDLS; CDR2 reads YYNGEE. The CDR3 spans 15 residues. The CDR3 protein is CASSVGWVSYNEQFF. Written as DNA, the CDR3 is TGTGCCAGCAGCGTGGGGTGGGTCTCCTACAATGAGCAGTTCTTC.

The chain has TRBV5-1 and TRBJ2-3; D is unclear. Germline-derived CDR1 and CDR2 are SGHRS and YFSETQ. V lost 0 bases and J 0 bases, leaving 8 bases between the germline ends. The CDR3 has 15 amino acids. The CDR3 spells CASSLDHSSTDTQYF. CDR3 bases: TGCGCCAGCAGCTTGGACCACTCTAGCACAGATACGCAGTATTTT.

This clonotype was found a few times. The chain recombines TRBV5-1 with TRBJ2-5, with a possible D match to TRBD1 (5 bases). CDR1 is SGHRS and CDR2 is YFSETQ in the germline V gene. Trimming removed 0 bases at V and 3 bases at J, with 9 bases between. CDR3 length: 14 residues. CDR3 DNA sequence: TGCGCCAGCAGCTTGGTTGCAGGGAAAGAGACCCAGTACTTC. Amino acids: CASSLVAGKETQYF.

In its sample, this clonotype was seen many times. The gene calls are TRBV9 and TRBJ2-1; TRBD2 matches at 9 bases. V shed 3 bases and J 6 bases; nucleotides not matched to a gene: 7. Germline V gene lookup returns CDR1 SGDLS and CDR2 YYNGEE. The length of the CDR3 is 15 residues. As DNA, the CDR3 is TGTGCCAGCAGCGCTAGCGGGACTCCCCTCAATGAGCAGTTCTTC. Its translation: CASSASGTPLNEQFF.